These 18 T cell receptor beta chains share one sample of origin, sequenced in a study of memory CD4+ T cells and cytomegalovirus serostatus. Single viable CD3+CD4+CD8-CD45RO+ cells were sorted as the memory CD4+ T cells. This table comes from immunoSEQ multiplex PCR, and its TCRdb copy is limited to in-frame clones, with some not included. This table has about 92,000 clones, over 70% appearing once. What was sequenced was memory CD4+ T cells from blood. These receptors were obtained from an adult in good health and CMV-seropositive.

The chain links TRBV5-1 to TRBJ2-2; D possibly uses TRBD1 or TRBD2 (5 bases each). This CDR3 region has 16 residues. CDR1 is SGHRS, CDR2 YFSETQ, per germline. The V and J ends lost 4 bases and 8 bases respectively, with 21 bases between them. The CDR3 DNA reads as TGCGCCAGCAGCCCCACCGGGGCAGCCCCACCAGGGGAGCTGTTTTTT. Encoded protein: CASSPTGAAPPGELFF.

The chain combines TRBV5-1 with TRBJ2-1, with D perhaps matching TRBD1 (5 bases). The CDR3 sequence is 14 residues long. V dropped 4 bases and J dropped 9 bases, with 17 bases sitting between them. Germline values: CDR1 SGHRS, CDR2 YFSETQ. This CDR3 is CASSRGTQRGEQFF. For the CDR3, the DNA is TGCGCCAGCAGCAGGGGTACCCAAAGGGGTGAGCAGTTCTTC. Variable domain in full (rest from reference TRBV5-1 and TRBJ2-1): KAGVTQTPRYLIKTRGQQVTLSCSPISGHRSVSWYQQTPGQGLQFLFEYFSETQRNKGNFPGRFSGRQFSNSRSEMNVSTLELGDSALYLCASSRGTQRGEQFFGPGTRLTVL.

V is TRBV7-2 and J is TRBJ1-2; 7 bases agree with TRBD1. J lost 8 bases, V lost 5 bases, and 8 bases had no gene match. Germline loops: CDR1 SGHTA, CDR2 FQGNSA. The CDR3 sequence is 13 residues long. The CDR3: CASSPSTGYGYTF. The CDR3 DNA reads TGTGCCAGCAGCCCCTCGACAGGGTACGGCTACACCTTC.

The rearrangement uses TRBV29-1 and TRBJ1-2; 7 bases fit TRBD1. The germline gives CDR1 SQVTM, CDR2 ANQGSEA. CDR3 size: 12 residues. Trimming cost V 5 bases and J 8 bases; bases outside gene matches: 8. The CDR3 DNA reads TGCAGCGTTACAAGGACAGGAGGCGGCTACACCTTC. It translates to CSVTRTGGGYTF.

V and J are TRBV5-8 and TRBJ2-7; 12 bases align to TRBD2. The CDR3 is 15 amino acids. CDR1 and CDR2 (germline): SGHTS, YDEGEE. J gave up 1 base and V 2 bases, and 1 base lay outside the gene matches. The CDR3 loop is CASSLGLAGSYEQYF. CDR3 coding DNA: TGTGCCAGCAGCTTAGGACTAGCGGGATCCTACGAGCAGTACTTC.

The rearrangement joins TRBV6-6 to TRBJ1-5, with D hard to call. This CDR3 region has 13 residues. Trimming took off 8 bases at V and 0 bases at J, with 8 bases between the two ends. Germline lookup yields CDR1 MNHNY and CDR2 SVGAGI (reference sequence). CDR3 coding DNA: TGTGCCAGCTGTAGGGATAGCAATCAGCCCCAGCATTTT. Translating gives CASCRDSNQPQHF.

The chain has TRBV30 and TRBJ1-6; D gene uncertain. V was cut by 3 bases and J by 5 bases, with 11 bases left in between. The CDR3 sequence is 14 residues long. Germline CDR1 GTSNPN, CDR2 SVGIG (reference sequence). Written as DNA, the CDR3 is TGTGCCTGGAGCCCAAACCCGGATAATTCACCCCTCCACTTT. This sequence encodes CAWSPNPDNSPLHF.

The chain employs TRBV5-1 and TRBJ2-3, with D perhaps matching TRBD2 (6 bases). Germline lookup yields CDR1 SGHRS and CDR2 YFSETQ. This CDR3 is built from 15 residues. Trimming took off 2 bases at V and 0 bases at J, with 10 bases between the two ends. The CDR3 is CASSFGSASTDTQYF. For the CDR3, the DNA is TGCGCCAGCAGCTTCGGGAGTGCTAGCACAGATACGCAGTATTTT.

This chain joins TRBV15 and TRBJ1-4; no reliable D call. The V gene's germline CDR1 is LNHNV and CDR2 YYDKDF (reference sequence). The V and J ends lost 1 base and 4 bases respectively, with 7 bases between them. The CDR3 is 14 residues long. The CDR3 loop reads CATSRGGYNEKLFF. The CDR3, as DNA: TGTGCCACCAGCAGAGGAGGGTATAATGAAAAACTGTTTTTT.

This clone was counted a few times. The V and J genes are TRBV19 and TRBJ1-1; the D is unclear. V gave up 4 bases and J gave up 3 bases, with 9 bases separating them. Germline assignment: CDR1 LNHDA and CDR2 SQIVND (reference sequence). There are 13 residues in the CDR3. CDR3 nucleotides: TGTGCCAGTAGTAAGCGGTTGGACACTGAAGCTTTCTTT. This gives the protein CASSKRLDTEAFF.

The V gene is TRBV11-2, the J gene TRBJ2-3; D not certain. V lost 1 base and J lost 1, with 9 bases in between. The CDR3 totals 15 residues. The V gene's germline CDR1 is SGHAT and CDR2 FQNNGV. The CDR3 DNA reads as TGTGCCAGCAGCTTAGGTCGGGCCGGCACAGATACGCAGTATTTT. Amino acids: CASSLGRAGTDTQYF.

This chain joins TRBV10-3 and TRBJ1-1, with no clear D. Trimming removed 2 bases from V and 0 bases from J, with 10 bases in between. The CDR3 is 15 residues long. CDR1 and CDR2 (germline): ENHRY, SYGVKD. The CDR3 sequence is CAISEGVSMNTEAFF. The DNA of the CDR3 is TGTGCCATCAGTGAGGGGGTCAGCATGAACACTGAAGCTTTCTTT.

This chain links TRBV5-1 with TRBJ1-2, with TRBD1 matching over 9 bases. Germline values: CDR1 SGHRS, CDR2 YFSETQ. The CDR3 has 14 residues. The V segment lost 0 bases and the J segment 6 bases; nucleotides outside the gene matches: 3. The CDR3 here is CASSLAGQGDGYTF. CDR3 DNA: TGCGCCAGCAGCTTGGCGGGACAGGGTGATGGCTACACCTTC.

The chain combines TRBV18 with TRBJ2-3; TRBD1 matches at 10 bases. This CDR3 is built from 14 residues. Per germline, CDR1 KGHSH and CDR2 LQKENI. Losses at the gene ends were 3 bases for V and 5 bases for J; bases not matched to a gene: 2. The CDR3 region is CASSPTGGEDTQYF. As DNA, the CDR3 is TGTGCCAGCTCACCGACAGGGGGCGAAGATACGCAGTATTTT. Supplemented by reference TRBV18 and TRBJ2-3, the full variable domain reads NAGVMQNPRHLVRRRGQEARLRCSPMKGHSHVYWYRQLPEEGLKFMVYLQKENIIDESGMPKERFSAEFPKEGPSILRIQQVVRGDSAAYFCASSPTGGEDTQYFGPGTRLTVL.

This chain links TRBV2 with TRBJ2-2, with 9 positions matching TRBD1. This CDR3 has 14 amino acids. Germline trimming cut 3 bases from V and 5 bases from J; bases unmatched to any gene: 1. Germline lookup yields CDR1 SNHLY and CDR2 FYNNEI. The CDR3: CASSEDRGTGELFF. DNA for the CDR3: TGTGCCAGCAGTGAGGACAGGGGTACCGGGGAGCTGTTTTTT.

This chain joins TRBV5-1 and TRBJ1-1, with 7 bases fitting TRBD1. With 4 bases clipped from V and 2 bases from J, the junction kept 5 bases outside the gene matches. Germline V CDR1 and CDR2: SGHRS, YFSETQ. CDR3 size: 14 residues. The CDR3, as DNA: TGCGCCAGCAGCATCGGACAGGCCAACACTGAAGCTTTCTTT. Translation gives CASSIGQANTEAFF.

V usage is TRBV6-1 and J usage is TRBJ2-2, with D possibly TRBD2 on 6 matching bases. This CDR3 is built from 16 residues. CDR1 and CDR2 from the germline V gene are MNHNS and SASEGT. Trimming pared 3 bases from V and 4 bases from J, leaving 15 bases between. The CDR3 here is CASSDIAARATGELFF. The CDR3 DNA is TGTGCCAGCAGTGATATAGCGGCGCGGGCCACCGGGGAGCTGTTTTTT.

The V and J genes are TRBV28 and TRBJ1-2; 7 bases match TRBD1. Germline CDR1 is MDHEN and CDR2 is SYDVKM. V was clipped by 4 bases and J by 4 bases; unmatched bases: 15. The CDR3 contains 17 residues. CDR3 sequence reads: CASSSPTNRGTAYGYTF. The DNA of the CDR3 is TGTGCCAGCAGTTCCCCCACAAACCGGGGGACAGCCTATGGCTACACCTTC.